What follows are 9 T cell receptor beta chains derived from one specimen sequenced in a study of blood T cell repertoires in COVID-19. Sequenced by immunoSEQ multiplex PCR; TCRdb stores in-frame clones only, minus some. Of 250,000 to 350,000 clones in the sample, 87% are singletons; the top ten hold approximately 2%. Sequencing was carried out using peripheral blood. Every receptor here comes from a man aged 18 to 35 with active or convalescent COVID-19.

The chain combines TRBV13 with TRBJ1-6, with TRBD1 identical over 7 bases. The V segment lost 8 bases and the J segment 7 bases; nucleotides outside the gene matches: 2. This CDR3 is built from 12 residues. Germline lookup yields CDR1 PRHDT and CDR2 FYEKMQ (reference sequence). Here the CDR3 DNA reads TGTGCCAGCGGGACAGCGAATTCACCCCTCCACTTT. Translating it yields CASGTANSPLHF.

The chain has TRBV5-5 and TRBJ1-5, with unresolved D. In germline, CDR1 is SGHKS, CDR2 YYEKEE (reference sequence). Between the trimmed V and J ends, which lost 4 bases and 9 bases, there was a span of 14 bases. The CDR3 length is 13 residues. The CDR3 protein is CASSQMPARPQHF. CDR3 sequence (DNA): TGTGCCAGCAGCCAGATGCCGGCTAGGCCCCAGCATTTT.

The chain couples TRBV18 to TRBJ2-2; 14 bases map to TRBD2. CDR1 and CDR2 (germline): KGHSH, LQKENI. The CDR3 is 19 amino acids. V lost 3 bases and J lost 6; bases outside the gene matches: 12. CDR3 DNA: TGTGCCAGCTCACCTACTACCGGGACTAGCGGGAGAGTAGCCGGGGAGCTGTTTTTT. Translation gives CASSPTTGTSGRVAGELFF.

V is TRBV5-6 and J is TRBJ2-1, with D possibly being TRBD1 (6 bases). CDR1 is SGHDT and CDR2 is YYEEEE in the germline V gene. The CDR3 has 12 residues. Deletions cut 1 base from V and 7 bases from J, with 6 bases between. This CDR3 is CASSLTGNEQFF. CDR3 DNA: TGTGCCAGCAGCTTGACAGGGAATGAGCAGTTCTTC.

For the CDR3, the DNA is TGTGCTAGTGGTTCGGGACAGGGGGTGAGCACAGATACGCAGTATTTT. The encoded protein is CASGSGQGVSTDTQYF. The rearrangement joins TRBV12-5 to TRBJ2-3, with TRBD1 matching 11 bases. CDR1 is LGHNT, CDR2 FRNRAP, per germline. This CDR3 contains 16 residues. V shed 4 bases and J 0 bases; nucleotides not matched to a gene: 3. Together with reference TRBV12-5 and TRBJ2-3, the CDR3 gives the full variable domain: DARVTQTPRHKVTEMGQEVTMRCQPILGHNTVFWYRQTMMQGLELLAYFRNRAPLDDSGMPKDRFSAEMPDATLATLKIQPSEPRDSAVYFCASGSGQGVSTDTQYFGPGTRLTVL.

The gene calls are TRBV7-2 and TRBJ2-7; D may be TRBD2 (5 bases). CDR3 length equals 14 residues. Trimming shortened V by 5 bases and J by 3 bases, and 14 bases separated the two germline ends. CDR1 is SGHTA, CDR2 FQGNSA, per germline. In nucleotides, the CDR3 is TGTGCCAGCAGCCGTCCGGAGGACGGCTACGAGCAGTACTTC. Translated: CASSRPEDGYEQYF.

The chain recombines TRBV9 with TRBJ1-2; D is ambiguous. V lost 3 bases and J lost 3, with 6 bases in between. CDR1 is SGDLS, CDR2 YYNGEE, per germline. This CDR3 has 12 amino acids. CDR3 sequence (DNA): TGTGCCAGCAGCGAGAGAGACTATGGCTACACCTTC. It codes for CASSERDYGYTF.

V gene TRBV7-2 combines with J gene TRBJ2-2; weak D call: TRBD2 (7 bases). Germline V gene sequence: CDR1 SGHTA, CDR2 FQGNSA. V was shortened by 2 bases and J by 3 bases, with 16 bases between the two germline ends. This CDR3 region has 17 residues. The DNA of the CDR3 is TGTGCCAGCAGCTTAAGGTTCGGGGAGGGGGACACCGGGGAGCTGTTTTTT. Its protein product is CASSLRFGEGDTGELFF.

This clone occurred a few times. The chain uses TRBV27 and TRBJ2-2, with D unclear. Between the trimmed V and J ends, which lost 0 bases and 4 bases, there was a span of 3 bases. Per germline, CDR1 MNHEY and CDR2 SMNVEV (reference sequence). This CDR3 has 13 amino acids. The chain's CDR3 is CASSLSATGELFF. The CDR3 nucleotides are TGTGCCAGCAGTTTATCGGCCACCGGGGAGCTGTTTTTT.